These T cell receptor beta chains were read from a single sample in a study of cytomegalovirus exposure and HLA in healthy donors. Only in-frame clones appear in the TCRdb table, and some are missing; sequencing was by immunoSEQ multiplex PCR. The data show 110,000 or so clones, about 78% seen once. The sample comprised PBMCs. These receptors all come from a man in his thirties or forties in good health and CMV-seronegative. Both conserved end residues are part of each CDR3. D genes are given only for firm matches. For some rows the clone size is stated as once, few or many, or as a class when expanded; others skip it.

CDR3nt,CDR3aa,len,v_gene,j_gene,abundance,d_gene
TGTGCCAGCAGCATGGACAGGGCTCAGCCCCAGCATTTT,CASSMDRAQPQHF,13,TRBV7-9,TRBJ1-5,.,TRBD1
TGTGCCAGCAGTTTATTTGATCCGGGACAGGGATTCTCCAAAAACATTCAGTACTTC,CASSLFDPGQGFSKNIQYF,19,TRBV28,TRBJ2-4,.,TRBD1
TGTGCCAGCAGCTGGCGGTACGAGCAGTACTTC,CASSWRYEQYF,11,TRBV5-6,TRBJ2-7,few,.
TGTGCCAGCAGTTACAAGCGGGAGGCCTCCCAAGAGACCCAGTACTTC,CASSYKREASQETQYF,16,TRBV6-7,TRBJ2-5,.,TRBD2
TGTGCTAGTGGGAGGACAGGGGGCCTCGGCTACACCTTC,CASGRTGGLGYTF,13,TRBV12-5,TRBJ1-2,.,TRBD1
TGTGCCAGCAGCTCTCCTGACAGGGATAGCAATCAGCCCCAGCATTTT,CASSSPDRDSNQPQHF,16,TRBV7-4,TRBJ1-5,few,TRBD1
TGTGCTAGTGGTCGGGACTACGAGCAGTACTTC,CASGRDYEQYF,11,TRBV12-5,TRBJ2-7,.,.
TGTGCCAGCAGTTCCACAGGGGGCAGAGGGACTGAAGCTTTCTTT,CASSSTGGRGTEAFF,15,TRBV6-4,TRBJ1-1,few,TRBD1
TGTGCCAGCAGTAACCGACAGCCTAACACTGAAGCTTTCTTT,CASSNRQPNTEAFF,14,TRBV25-1,TRBJ1-1,.,.
TGTGCCAGCAGCTTGGAGGCGGGAAATTCACCCCTCCACTTT,CASSLEAGNSPLHF,14,TRBV5-5,TRBJ1-6,.,.
TGTGCCAGCAGCCCCTTAATGCGGGTGGGTGGCTACACCTTC,CASSPLMRVGGYTF,14,TRBV9,TRBJ1-2,.,.
TGTGCCAGCAGCCGGGACAGAGAGGAGCAGTACTTC,CASSRDREEQYF,12,TRBV7-9,TRBJ2-7,.,TRBD1
TGTGCCAGCAGCTTGCTGGCGGGGACTTACAATGAGCAGTTCTTC,CASSLLAGTYNEQFF,15,TRBV11-3,TRBJ2-1,.,.
TGCGCCAGCAGCTGGGGGCAGGGACAGGGCTATGGCTACACCTTC,CASSWGQGQGYGYTF,15,TRBV5-1,TRBJ1-2,.,TRBD1
TGCAGCGTTGACGACGGGAGGACCTACAATGAGCAGTTCTTC,CSVDDGRTYNEQFF,14,TRBV29-1,TRBJ2-1,.,TRBD2
TGCGCCAGCAGCCTCACAGCGGCGGGAGAGACCCAGTACTTC,CASSLTAAGETQYF,14,TRBV4-3,TRBJ2-5,few,.
TGTGCCAGCAGTGAATTCGTCAGGGGTGGGGAAAAACTGTTTTTT,CASSEFVRGGEKLFF,15,TRBV2,TRBJ1-4,.,.
TGTGCCAGCAGCCTAAGTGGGGGCCGCTACAATGAGCAGTTCTTC,CASSLSGGRYNEQFF,15,TRBV9,TRBJ2-1,.,.